The 24 T cell receptor beta chains in this list originate from one sample, sequenced in a study of yellow fever vaccine responses in identical twins. In TCRdb, the RT-PCR reads were re-called with MiXCR into one record per CDR3 protein. The sample lists over 5,500 distinct CDR3 sequences, about four fifths occurring once. This material consisted of T cells from blood (PBMCs), unsorted or a sorted subset (not recorded which), taken before or after yellow fever vaccination (not recorded which). All receptors derive from a young woman who received the yellow fever vaccine.

This clonotype was recorded a few times. The rearrangement links TRBV27 to TRBJ1-1; D is unresolved. The CDR3 extends over 13 amino acids. Trimming took 5 bases from V and 2 from J, leaving 9 bases between them. The germline CDR1 and CDR2 sequences are MNHEY and SMNVEV (reference sequence). The chain's CDR3 is CASSLTDNTEAFF. CDR3 nucleotide sequence: TGTGCCAGCAGTCTAACTGATAACACTGAAGCTTTCTTT.

The chain uses TRBV11-3 and TRBJ2-7, with a weak D call TRBD2 (7 bases). V lost 1 base and J lost 4, with 11 bases in between. Looked up from germline, CDR1 is SGHNT and CDR2 is YENEEA. This CDR3 is 14 amino acids long. In DNA, the CDR3 is TGTGCCAGCAGCTTAGGAGGGGGGGCTTACGAGCAGTACTTC. Its translation is CASSLGGGAYEQYF. Full variable domain (rest looked up from reference TRBV11-3 and TRBJ2-7): EAGVVQSPRYKIIEKKQPVAFWCNPISGHNTLYWYLQNLGQGPELLIRYENEEAVDDSQLPKDRFSAERLKGVDSTLKIQPAELGDSAVYLCASSLGGGAYEQYFGPGTRLTVT.

Only a few counts were recorded for this clonotype. The V and J genes are TRBV27 and TRBJ2-3; D remains ambiguous. The germline V gene encodes CDR1 MNHEY and CDR2 SMNVEV (reference sequence). The CDR3 is 16 amino acids. V lost 6 bases and J 2 bases, leaving 18 bases between the germline ends. For the CDR3, the DNA is TGTGCCAGCAGGACCCTACAGACGTCGGACACAGATACGCAGTATTTT. Protein product: CASRTLQTSDTDTQYF.

The J gene is TRBJ2-7, the V gene TRBV28; 9 bases fit TRBD1. CDR3 length: 14 residues. The V and J ends lost 6 bases and 4 bases, in that order; junction bases with no gene match: 7. In germline, CDR1 is MDHEN, CDR2 SYDVKM. The CDR3 DNA reads as TGTGCCAGCAGCAACAGGGGGCTTCCTTACGAGCAGTACTTC. Its translation: CASSNRGLPYEQYF.

V gene TRBV3-1 combines with J gene TRBJ2-5; D may be TRBD1 (7 bases). Trimming left V 0 bases short and J 5 bases short, with 13 bases between. The germline CDR1 and CDR2 sequences are LGHDT and YNNKEL (reference sequence). The CDR3 contains 15 residues. The CDR3 loop is CASSQEWAGGETQYF. CDR3 bases: TGTGCCAGCAGCCAAGAGTGGGCAGGGGGGGAGACCCAGTACTTC.

The chain joins TRBV29-1 to TRBJ2-1; TRBD2 agrees at 7 bases. The CDR3 runs to 16 residues. Germline-derived CDR1 and CDR2 are SQVTM and ANQGSEA. J lost 0 bases, V lost 0 bases, and 5 bases had no gene match. The CDR3 DNA reads as TGCAGCGTTGAAGATCTCGCTAGCGGCTCCTACAATGAGCAGTTCTTC. Protein sequence: CSVEDLASGSYNEQFF.

This chain joins TRBV23-1 and TRBJ2-1; possibly TRBD1 for D (6 bases). TRBV23-1 belongs to the ORF category, with a function that is uncertain. The V end was cut by 7 bases, the J end by 5 bases, with 9 bases between. The length of the CDR3 is 12 residues. The CDR3 DNA is TGCGCCAGCACCGGACAGAACAATGAGCAGTTCTTC. The encoded protein is CASTGQNNEQFF.

The chain couples TRBV9 to TRBJ1-2; perhaps TRBD1 as D (5 bases). The germline CDR1 and CDR2 sequences are SGDLS and YYNGEE. The CDR3 totals 14 residues. The V end was cut by 3 bases, the J end by 4 bases, with 13 bases between. CDR3 sequence (DNA): TGTGCCAGCAGCGCGTCCGGGACCGGCTATGGCTACACCTTC. Its translation is CASSASGTGYGYTF.

The chain couples TRBV29-1 to TRBJ2-1, with D possibly matching TRBD1 (6 bases). V was trimmed by 1 base and J by 0 bases, leaving 13 bases between them. Per the germline V gene, CDR1 is SQVTM and CDR2 is ANQGSEA. This CDR3 is built from 16 residues. In DNA, the CDR3 is TGCAGCGTTGAAGGCGGACAGCTAAGCTCCTACAATGAGCAGTTCTTC. Its translation: CSVEGGQLSSYNEQFF.

This clonotype was seen a few times. The V call is TRBV28, the J call TRBJ2-7, with 8 bases that match TRBD1. V gave up 5 bases and J gave up 1 base; unmatched junction bases: 10. The CDR3 runs to 16 residues. Germline loops: CDR1 MDHEN, CDR2 SYDVKM. CDR3 amino acids: CASSEGLGTGSYEQYF. In nucleotides, the CDR3 is TGTGCCAGCAGTGAGGGTTTGGGGACAGGATCCTACGAGCAGTACTTC.

The CDR3 sequence: CASNLQSNQPQHF. CDR3 DNA sequence: TGTGCCAGCAACTTACAGAGCAATCAGCCCCAGCATTTT. The V call is TRBV12-3 or TRBV12-4, the J call TRBJ1-5; D call uncertain. The CDR3 totals 13 residues. V lost 7 bases and J 1 base, leaving 8 bases between the germline ends.

A remark on this clonotype: The junction and the germline gene differ at one end; a read error may be behind it. The chain has TRBV11-3 and TRBJ2-3; TRBD2 aligns across 9 bases. Germline CDR1 SGHNT, CDR2 YENEEA. The CDR3 contains 17 residues. This CDR3 reads CASTLNPGLAGTDTQYF. The DNA for the CDR3 is TGTGCCAGCACCTTAAATCCCGGCCTAGCGGGGACAGATACGCAGTATTTT.

Concerning this clonotype: The junction departs from the called germline gene at one end, perhaps through a read error. This chain uses TRBV7-9 with TRBJ2-7, with D perhaps assigned TRBD1 or TRBD2 (6 bases each). Germline values: CDR1 SEHNR, CDR2 FQNEAQ (reference sequence). The CDR3 totals 14 residues. The CDR3 bases are TGTGCCAGCAGCTCTCCCGAGGGGGGACACGAACAGTACTTC. It specifies CASSSPEGGHEQYF.

The chain links TRBV19 to TRBJ2-7; D possibly corresponds to TRBD2 (6 bases). The germline CDR1 and CDR2 sequences are LNHDA and SQIVND (reference sequence). The CDR3 consists of 12 residues. Trimming stripped 4 bases from V and 6 bases from J, with 10 bases between. The CDR3 DNA follows: TGTGCCAGTAGTAGCGGGATGGTCGAGCAGTACTTC. Translating it yields CASSSGMVEQYF.

This rearrangement joins TRBV29-1 to TRBJ2-7, with D possibly TRBD1 on 6 matching bases. The germline CDR1 and CDR2 sequences are SQVTM and ANQGSEA. The CDR3 sequence is 12 residues long. Trimming removed 7 bases from V and 7 bases from J, with 17 bases in between. As DNA, the CDR3 is TGCAGCGCCCTGGGGGCCAGTAGGGAGCAGTACTTC. Translation: CSALGASREQYF.

The chain links TRBV30 to TRBJ1-1; no clear D gene. From germline, CDR1 is GTSNPN and CDR2 SVGIG (reference sequence). Trimming pared 5 bases from V and 7 bases from J, leaving 17 bases between. CDR3 length equals 13 residues. CDR3 sequence (DNA): TGTGCCTGGGACTGGGCCGTCGGGAATGAAGCTTTCTTT. This encodes CAWDWAVGNEAFF.

This clonotype is a singleton in its sample. V and J are TRBV12-3 or TRBV12-4 and TRBJ2-7, with 9 bases matching TRBD1. The V gene end was trimmed by 1 base and the J gene end by 2 bases; junction bases not matched to a gene: 0. The CDR3 loop spans 14 amino acids. The CDR3 nucleotides read TGTGCCAGCAGTTTAGGGGACAGGGCCTACGAGCAGTACTTC. Its translation: CASSLGDRAYEQYF.

The J gene is TRBJ2-7, the V gene TRBV28, with D hard to call. Per germline, CDR1 MDHEN and CDR2 SYDVKM. CDR3 size: 11 residues. V was clipped by 3 bases and J by 5 bases, with 5 bases between them. CDR3 region: CASSFMNEQYF. In nucleotides, the CDR3 is TGTGCCAGCAGTTTCATGAACGAGCAGTACTTC.

The V call is TRBV11-1, the J call TRBJ2-3, with D perhaps matching TRBD2 (6 bases). Germline assignment: CDR1 SGHAT and CDR2 FQDESV (reference sequence). The CDR3 length is 15 residues. V shed 5 bases and J shed 4 bases, with 16 bases lying between them. The CDR3 bases are TGTGCCAGCAGCCTCGTGGGAGGCGCGGCAGATACGCAGTATTTT. Its protein is CASSLVGGAADTQYF. Looking up the rest from reference TRBV11-1 and TRBJ2-3 gives the full variable domain: EAEVAQSPRYKITEKSQAVAFWCDPISGHATLYWYRQILGQGPELLVQFQDESVVDDSQLPKDRFSAERLKGVDSTLKIQPAELGDSAMYLCASSLVGGAADTQYFGPGTRLTVL.

This clonotype appeared a single time. The chain carries TRBV11-3 and TRBJ2-7, with D unclear. The germline CDR1 and CDR2 sequences are SGHNT and YENEEA. The CDR3 runs 14 residues. The V end lost 5 bases, the J end lost 3 bases, and 14 bases lay between the germline ends. This CDR3 reads CASSPTMADYEQYF. CDR3 nucleotides: TGTGCCAGCAGCCCAACAATGGCGGACTACGAGCAGTACTTC.

The CDR3 sequence: CASSTPGGVSTEAFF. CDR3 bases: TGTGCCAGCAGCACCCCAGGGGGCGTTAGCACTGAAGCTTTCTTT. The chain combines TRBV7-2 with TRBJ1-1; TRBD1 matches 8 bases. Per germline, CDR1 SGHTA and CDR2 FQGNSA. The CDR3 totals 15 residues. The J segment lost 4 bases and the V segment lost 5 bases, leaving 9 bases of the junction unmatched. Drawing the rest from reference TRBV7-2 and TRBJ1-1, the complete variable domain is GAGVSQSPSNKVTEKGKDVELRCDPISGHTALYWYRQSLGQGLEFLIYFQGNSAPDKSGLPSDRFSAERTGGSVSTLTIQRTQQEDSAVYLCASSTPGGVSTEAFFGQGTRLTVV.

This rearrangement joins TRBV4-2 to TRBJ2-5; D is perhaps TRBD1 (6 bases). CDR1 is LGHNA, CDR2 YNFKEQ, per germline. V was pared by 4 bases and J by 2 bases, with 8 bases between. This CDR3 is 13 amino acids long. CDR3 in DNA: TGTGCCAGCAGCCGGGACATGCAAGAGACCCAGTACTTC. As protein: CASSRDMQETQYF.

V usage is TRBV28 and J usage is TRBJ2-7, with D unresolved. From germline, CDR1 is MDHEN and CDR2 SYDVKM. There are 14 residues in the CDR3. The V and J ends lost 5 bases and 2 bases respectively, with 13 bases between them. CDR3 DNA sequence: TGTGCCAGCAGTGTCCCCAGCACAGCCTACGAGCAGTACTTC. Translated, it gives CASSVPSTAYEQYF.

This clonotype was detected only once. The chain joins TRBV2 to TRBJ2-7; 7 positions match TRBD2. The CDR3 runs to 14 residues. The trim removed 9 bases at V and 3 bases at J, leaving 11 bases unmatched. Germline loops: CDR1 SNHLY, CDR2 FYNNEI. This CDR3 reads CASASGLQIYEQYF. The CDR3 DNA reads as TGTGCCAGTGCTAGCGGCCTGCAAATCTACGAGCAGTACTTC.